The next 17 T cell receptor beta chains were all read from a single sample in a study of shared clonotypes between healthy human individuals. Profiling relied on immunoSEQ multiplex PCR, and the TCRdb table lists in-frame clones only, not all of them. The sample lists 650,000 to 750,000 clones; 72% were seen once. The sample was memory CD4+ T cells sorted from blood. Noted subset: CD45RA-negative fraction. The source is a woman aged 25 to 45 in good health.

The rearrangement uses TRBV6-1 and TRBJ1-1, with 8 bases fitting TRBD1. Per the germline V gene, CDR1 is MNHNS and CDR2 is SASEGT. J gave up 5 bases and V 3 bases, and 8 bases lay outside the gene matches. CDR3 length: 15 residues. The CDR3 nucleotides are TGTGCCAGCAGTGATTGGGCAGGGGGCAAGACTGAAGCTTTCTTT. This translates into CASSDWAGGKTEAFF.

The rearrangement joins TRBV2 to TRBJ1-1; no clear D. The V end was cut by 6 bases, the J end by 0 bases, with 11 bases between. Germline V gives CDR1 SNHLY, CDR2 FYNNEI. The CDR3 covers 14 residues. CDR3 in DNA: TGTGCCAGCAGCCCCCGAGTGTTGAACACTGAAGCTTTCTTT. The encoded protein is CASSPRVLNTEAFF.

The V and J genes are TRBV25-1 and TRBJ1-1, with D possibly matching TRBD1 (5 bases). The CDR3 is 14 residues long. V lost 4 bases, J lost 4 bases, and 13 bases lay in between. Germline CDR1 is MGHDK and CDR2 is SYGVNS. The CDR3 DNA reads TGTGCCAGCAGTGCCCCAAACGGGGGCACTGAAGCTTTCTTT. It codes for CASSAPNGGTEAFF.

The CDR3 protein is CASSASGSQPKNIQYF. The CDR3 DNA follows: TGTGCCAGTAGTGCATCGGGATCACAGCCCAAAAACATTCAGTACTTC. This rearrangement joins TRBV19 to TRBJ2-4; D might be TRBD2 (5 bases). Between the trimmed V and J ends, which lost 5 bases and 2 bases, there was a span of 16 bases. Germline CDR1 reads LNHDA; CDR2 reads SQIVND (reference sequence). This CDR3 contains 16 residues.

V gene TRBV5-1 combines with J gene TRBJ2-3; the match to TRBD1 covers 8 bases. The CDR3 is 13 amino acids. Per the germline V gene, CDR1 is SGHRS and CDR2 is YFSETQ. The V and J ends lost 6 bases and 2 bases, in that order; junction bases with no gene match: 2. Written as DNA, the CDR3 is TGCGCCAGCACGGACAGGGACACAGATACGCAGTATTTT. Protein: CASTDRDTDTQYF. Using reference TRBV5-1 and TRBJ2-3 for the parts outside the CDR3, the full variable domain is KAGVTQTPRYLIKTRGQQVTLSCSPISGHRSVSWYQQTPGQGLQFLFEYFSETQRNKGNFPGRFSGRQFSNSRSEMNVSTLELGDSALYLCASTDRDTDTQYFGPGTRLTVL.

This clone was counted a single time. The chain employs TRBV7-2 and TRBJ2-5, with 8 bases identical to TRBD1. The junction had 5 bases not matched to a gene; V was cut back by 4 bases and J by 4 bases. CDR3 size: 14 residues. Germline V gene lookup returns CDR1 SGHTA and CDR2 FQGNSA. CDR3 DNA: TGTGCCAGCAGCTCCAGGACAGGGCTAGAGACCCAGTACTTC. It codes for CASSSRTGLETQYF.

This clone appeared a few times. A much bigger clone sits one base away, suggesting this may be a read error. Other DNA sequences in the same sample also yield this CDR3. The V gene is TRBV6-1, the J gene TRBJ1-5; a weak D match, TRBD1 (6 bases). Germline CDR1 MNHNS, CDR2 SASEGT. Deletions cut 3 bases from V and 3 bases from J, with 12 bases between. The length of the CDR3 is 15 residues. The CDR3 here is CASSDNRAPNQPQHF. Written as DNA, the CDR3 is TGTGCCAGCAGTGATAACAGGGCCCCCAATCAGCCCCAGCATTTT.

The J gene is TRBJ1-2, the V gene TRBV28; no reliable D call. Trimming cost V 6 bases and J 4 bases, with 12 bases left between them. CDR1 and CDR2 (germline): MDHEN, SYDVKM. The CDR3 is 13 residues long. This CDR3 is CASRVPSGYGYTF. As DNA, the CDR3 is TGTGCCAGCAGGGTCCCGTCGGGCTATGGCTACACCTTC.

The chain links TRBV6-4 to TRBJ2-1; D is unresolved. CDR3 length equals 14 residues. Germline CDR1 and CDR2: MRHNA and SNTAGT. The V end lost 6 bases, the J end lost 1 base, and 10 bases lay between the germline ends. Here the CDR3 reads CASRQDPSYNEQFF. In DNA form, the CDR3 reads TGTGCCAGCAGACAAGACCCTTCCTACAATGAGCAGTTCTTC.

The rearrangement joins TRBV6-1 to TRBJ1-4; TRBD1 matches 8 bases. Germline CDR1 and CDR2: MNHNS and SASEGT. The V segment lost 4 bases and the J segment 2 bases; nucleotides outside the gene matches: 9. The length of the CDR3 is 17 residues. As DNA, the CDR3 is TGTGCCAGCAGTGCCAGGGGGCCACCGGGGACTAATGAAAAACTGTTTTTT. Translated: CASSARGPPGTNEKLFF.

Notes on this clone: The identical CDR3 is also encoded by other nucleotide sequences in the sample. The rearrangement joins TRBV5-4 to TRBJ2-2, with 13 positions matching TRBD2. V lost 0 bases to trimming and J lost 5 bases; unmatched junction nucleotides: 4. Germline values: CDR1 SGHNT, CDR2 YYREEE (reference sequence). The CDR3 spans 17 residues. CDR3 region: CASSLAGLAGDTGELFF. DNA of the CDR3: TGTGCCAGCAGCTTGGCCGGACTAGCGGGAGATACCGGGGAGCTGTTTTTT. The variable domain in full, with the rest retrieved from reference TRBV5-4 and TRBJ2-2, is ETGVTQSPTHLIKTRGQQVTLRCSSQSGHNTVSWYQQALGQGPQFIFQYYREEENGRGNFPPRFSGLQFPNYSSELNVNALELDDSALYLCASSLAGLAGDTGELFFGEGSRLTVL.

The CDR3 here is CASSLTGTYYGYTF. CDR3 DNA: TGTGCCAGCAGTTTAACCGGGACCTACTATGGCTACACCTTC. This rearrangement joins TRBV28 to TRBJ1-2, with a tentative D call TRBD1 (5 bases). Trimming cost V 2 bases and J 3 bases, with 10 bases left between them. The CDR3 is 14 residues long. CDR1 is MDHEN and CDR2 is SYDVKM in the germline V gene.

This clone was observed a single time. This sample includes further DNA sequences coding for the same CDR3. CDR3 DNA sequence: TGTGCCAGCTCCCGGGACACTGAAAAACTGTTTTTT. Residues: CASSRDTEKLFF. The rearrangement links TRBV18 to TRBJ1-4; a weak D match, TRBD1 (6 bases). The CDR3 has 12 amino acids. Germline V gene lookup returns CDR1 KGHSH and CDR2 LQKENI. V gave up 6 bases and J gave up 7 bases, with 9 bases separating them.

The V gene is TRBV19, the J gene TRBJ1-3; D gene uncertain. Per germline, CDR1 LNHDA and CDR2 SQIVND (reference sequence). V was trimmed by 3 bases and J by 0 bases, leaving 6 bases between them. This CDR3 is 14 amino acids long. The CDR3 DNA reads as TGTGCCAGTAGTATCAACTACTCTGGAAACACCATATATTTT. As protein: CASSINYSGNTIYF. Together with reference TRBV19 and TRBJ1-3, the CDR3 gives the full variable domain: DGGITQSPKYLFRKEGQNVTLSCEQNLNHDAMYWYRQDPGQGLRLIYYSQIVNDFQKGDIAEGYSVSREKKESFPLTVTSAQKNPTAFYLCASSINYSGNTIYFGEGSWLTVV.

The rearrangement joins TRBV19 to TRBJ2-2; D not certain. CDR1 is LNHDA, CDR2 SQIVND, per germline (reference sequence). V was clipped by 2 bases and J by 0 bases, with 1 base between them. The CDR3 sequence is 13 residues long. CDR3 DNA: TGTGCCAGTAGTATACCGAACACCGGGGAGCTGTTTTTT. It specifies CASSIPNTGELFF.

The V call is TRBV7-8, the J call TRBJ2-3, with 11 bases lining up with TRBD2. This CDR3 spans 15 amino acids. The germline gives CDR1 SGHVS, CDR2 FQNEAQ. V trimming: 1 base; J trimming: 4 bases; junction bases outside the gene matches: 1. The CDR3 is CASSLELAGADTQYF. CDR3 nucleotides: TGTGCCAGCAGCTTAGAACTAGCGGGAGCAGATACGCAGTATTTT. The whole variable domain, filled in from reference TRBV7-8 and TRBJ2-3, reads GAGVSQSPRYKVAKRGQDVALRCDPISGHVSLFWYQQALGQGPEFLTYFQNEAQLDKSGLPSDRFFAERPEGSVSTLKIQRTQQEDSAVYLCASSLELAGADTQYFGPGTRLTVL.

Note on this clone: A clone one base away is much larger, so this may be a read error. The CDR3 DNA reads as TGCGCCAGCGGCTGGACAGGATCTGAGGGCGGGGAGCTGTTTTTT. Translated: CASGWTGSEGGELFF. The V gene is TRBV5-1, the J gene TRBJ2-2; 7 nucleotides match TRBD1. The CDR3 sequence is 15 residues long. Germline V gives CDR1 SGHRS, CDR2 YFSETQ. With V trimmed by 7 bases and J by 7 bases, 13 bases remained unmatched.